This is a list of T cell receptor beta chains from one sample in a study of T cell repertoires in ileal Crohn's disease. Here immunoSEQ multiplex PCR was the method, and the copy in TCRdb shows in-frame clones only, minus some. This sample has roughly 15,000 clones, with about 70% found just once. Sequencing was done on a sample of ileal tissue. These receptors were collected from an adult with Crohn's disease. Each CDR3 is given with its conserved first and last residue. A D gene is named only where the DNA matches it firmly. The listing skips clone size in some rows; elsewhere it reads once, few, many or a size class.

j_call v_call clone_size d_call cdr3_aa cdr3_nt
TRBJ1-4 TRBV7-9 NA NA CASSSGRGPNEKLFF TGTGCCAGCAGCTCCGGCCGGGGTCCTAATGAAAAACTGTTTTTT
TRBJ1-2 TRBV6-1 NA NA CASTRGGPVYGYTF TGTGCCAGCACCCGGGGGGGGCCAGTCTATGGCTACACCTTC
TRBJ2-7 TRBV7-2 NA NA CASSLAGRGGGEQYF TGTGCCAGCAGCTTAGCGGGGAGGGGAGGGGGCGAGCAGTACTTC
TRBJ1-1 TRBV19 NA TRBD1 CASSIRREQGRSGEAFF TGTGCCAGTAGTATCCGGCGCGAACAGGGGCGCTCTGGTGAAGCTTTCTTT
TRBJ1-2 TRBV5-1 NA NA CASSLDGEYGYTF TGCGCCAGCAGCTTGGACGGAGAGTATGGCTACACCTTC
TRBJ2-7 TRBV28 NA NA CASSSRPLGPEQYF TGTGCCAGCAGTTCCCGTCCGTTAGGGCCCGAGCAGTACTTC
TRBJ2-5 TRBV27 NA NA CASSFEGGQETQYF TGTGCCAGCAGTTTTGAGGGGGGCCAAGAGACCCAGTACTTC
TRBJ2-7 TRBV7-9 NA TRBD1 CASSSTDRGRYEQYF TGTGCCAGCAGCTCCACGGATAGGGGGCGTTACGAGCAGTACTTC
TRBJ2-6 TRBV19 NA NA CASSIGSGSSGANVLTF TGTGCCAGTAGTATAGGGTCAGGTAGCTCTGGGGCCAACGTCCTGACTTTC
TRBJ2-7 TRBV27 NA TRBD2 CASSLTSGTAVYEQYF TGTGCCAGCAGTTTAACTAGCGGGACGGCGGTATACGAGCAGTACTTC
TRBJ2-1 TRBV6-1 medium-sized NA CASTRLNGNEQFF TGTGCCAGCACCAGGTTAAATGGGAATGAGCAGTTCTTC
TRBJ2-1 TRBV7-2 NA NA CASSSLTLANEQFF TGTGCCAGCAGCTCACTCACCCTAGCGAATGAGCAGTTCTTC
TRBJ2-5 TRBV5-1 NA NA CASSLVGETQYF TGCGCCAGCAGCTTGGTCGGCGAGACCCAGTACTTC